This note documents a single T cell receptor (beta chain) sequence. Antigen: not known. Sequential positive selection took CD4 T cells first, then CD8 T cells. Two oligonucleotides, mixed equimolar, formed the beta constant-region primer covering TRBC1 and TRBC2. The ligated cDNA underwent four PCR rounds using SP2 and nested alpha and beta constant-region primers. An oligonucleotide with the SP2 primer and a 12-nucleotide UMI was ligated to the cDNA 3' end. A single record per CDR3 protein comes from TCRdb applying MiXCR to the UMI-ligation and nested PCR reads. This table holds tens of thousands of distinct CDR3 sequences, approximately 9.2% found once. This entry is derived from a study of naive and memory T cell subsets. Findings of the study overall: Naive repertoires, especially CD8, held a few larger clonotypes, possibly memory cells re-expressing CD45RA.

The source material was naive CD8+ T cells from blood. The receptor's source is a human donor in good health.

The CDR3 is CASTGWGGDGYTF. The CDR3 region has the DNA TGTGCCAGCACCGGATGGGGAGGGGACGGCTACACCTTC. The V and J genes are TRBV12-3 or TRBV12-4 and TRBJ1-2; tentative D call: TRBD1 (5 bases). This CDR3 has 13 amino acids. Trimming cost V 7 bases and J 8 bases, with 17 bases left between them.